This TCR beta chain stems from a study of cytomegalovirus exposure and HLA in healthy donors. Across the whole study: The approximately 110 validation repertoires were reported in a later analysis to have been generated on the same platform as the roughly 630 first-cohort repertoires.

Sequencing used immunoSEQ multiplex PCR; TCRdb keeps in-frame clones, though not all of them. The top ten hold approximately 2% of the sample, which has about 150,000 clones, around 93% seen once. The CDR3 covers 16 residues. CDR1 SGHRS and CDR2 YFSETQ come from the germline V gene. Trimming removed 0 bases at V and 2 bases at J, with 13 bases between. Input material: PBMCs. The chain couples TRBV5-1 to TRBJ2-3, with a tentative D call TRBD2 (5 bases). The source is a man younger than 35 in good health and CMV-seropositive. The CDR3 reads CASSLGGGPTTDTQYF. The CDR3 DNA reads TGCGCCAGCAGCTTGGGAGGCGGGCCGACCACAGATACGCAGTATTTT.